This T cell receptor (beta chain) stems from a study of shared clonotypes between healthy human individuals. Study-level results: Clonotypes which were not shared had lower generation probabilities than clonotypes that all four donors shared.

A note on this clone: Its antigen is undetermined.

Several immunoSEQ 96-well plates shared each subset's DNA, each plate a replicate. Profiling relied on immunoSEQ multiplex PCR, and the TCRdb table lists in-frame clones only, not all of them. The sample includes roughly 2.2 million clones, 85% to 95% seen only once; the top ten take about 0.41%. This CDR3 comprises 14 residues. Germline loops: CDR1 SNHLY, CDR2 FYNNEI. Trimming cost V 7 bases and J 5 bases; bases outside gene matches: 7. This chain links TRBV2 with TRBJ1-5; the match to TRBD1 covers 8 bases. The sample taken for sequencing was naive CD4+ T cells from PBMCs. Subset: CD45RA+ positively selected. This receptor was obtained from a man aged 18-30 years in good health. Some clones in this sample may be carry-over from other donors' samples. For the CDR3, the DNA is TGTGCCAGCACCGACAGGGGTAGATATCAGCCCCAGCATTTT. Protein: CASTDRGRYQPQHF.